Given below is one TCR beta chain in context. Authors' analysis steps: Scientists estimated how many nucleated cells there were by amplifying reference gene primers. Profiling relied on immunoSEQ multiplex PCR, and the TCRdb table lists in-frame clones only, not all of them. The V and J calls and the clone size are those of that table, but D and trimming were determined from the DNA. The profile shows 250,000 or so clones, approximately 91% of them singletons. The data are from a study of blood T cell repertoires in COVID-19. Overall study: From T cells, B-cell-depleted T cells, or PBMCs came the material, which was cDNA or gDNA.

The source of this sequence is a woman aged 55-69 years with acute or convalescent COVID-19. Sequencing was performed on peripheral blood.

CDR3 nucleotide sequence: TGTGCCAGCAGAAGGACTAGCGGGGGAACCCTTGGCGGGCACGAGCAGTACTTC. Translating gives CASRRTSGGTLGGHEQYF. J is TRBJ2-7 and V is TRBV2; TRBD2 matches 13 bases. The V gene end was trimmed by 6 bases and the J gene end by 5 bases; junction bases not matched to a gene: 16. Germline CDR1 reads SNHLY; CDR2 reads FYNNEI. The CDR3 has 18 residues. Filled out from reference TRBV2 and TRBJ2-7, the complete variable domain reads EPEVTQTPSHQVTQMGQEVILRCVPISNHLYFYWYRQILGQKVEFLVSFYNNEISEKSEIFDDQFSVERPDGSNFTLKIRSTKLEDSAMYFCASRRTSGGTLGGHEQYFGPGTRLTVT.